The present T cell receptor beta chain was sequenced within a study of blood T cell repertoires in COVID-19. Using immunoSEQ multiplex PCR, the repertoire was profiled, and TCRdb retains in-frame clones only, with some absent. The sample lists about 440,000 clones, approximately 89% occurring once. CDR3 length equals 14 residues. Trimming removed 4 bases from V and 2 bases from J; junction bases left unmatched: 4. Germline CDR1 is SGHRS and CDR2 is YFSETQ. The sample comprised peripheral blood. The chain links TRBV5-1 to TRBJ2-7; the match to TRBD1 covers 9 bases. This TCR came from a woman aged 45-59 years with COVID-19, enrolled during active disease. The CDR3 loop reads CASSPGTGTYEQYF. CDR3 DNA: TGCGCCAGCAGCCCTGGGACAGGGACCTACGAGCAGTACTTC.